One sample yielded the 25 T cell receptor beta chains listed below, sequenced in a study of T cells in Graves' hyperthyroidism and ophthalmopathy. RNA transcripts gave rise to amplified TCR beta CDR3 regions. The HTBI primer set drove a first-round RT-PCR of the TCR CDR3. TCRdb recomputed calls from the multiplex PCR reads with MiXCR, one row per CDR3 protein. The sample holds roughly 570,000 distinct CDR3 sequences, 15% to 18% seen once. The sample comprised blood. The receptors shown here come from a woman aged 25-40 years with Graves' hyperthyroidism.

This clonotype was recorded at least ten times. CDR3 in amino acids: CSAAPGQSTGELFF. As DNA, the CDR3 is TGCAGTGCAGCGCCGGGACAGAGCACCGGGGAGCTGTTTTTT. This chain joins TRBV20-1 and TRBJ2-2; 7 bases align to TRBD1. The CDR3 loop spans 14 amino acids. The V and J ends lost 6 bases and 4 bases, in that order; junction bases with no gene match: 8. Germline assignment: CDR1 DFQATT and CDR2 SNEGSKA (reference sequence).

This clonotype was seen a handful of times. The V gene is TRBV27, the J gene TRBJ2-7; TRBD1 matches at 8 bases. There are 16 residues in the CDR3. The J segment lost 0 bases and the V segment lost 6 bases, leaving 10 bases of the junction unmatched. Per germline, CDR1 MNHEY and CDR2 SMNVEV (reference sequence). In nucleotides, the CDR3 is TGTGCCAGCAGACCAGGGGGCGCGGCTAGCTCCTACGAGCAGTACTTC. Protein product: CASRPGGAASSYEQYF.

There are many counts of this clonotype. The gene calls are TRBV20-1 and TRBJ1-1; no firm D call. CDR1 and CDR2 from the germline V gene are DFQATT and SNEGSKA (reference sequence). The CDR3 is made up of 14 amino acids. V lost 6 bases to trimming and J lost 3 bases, with 17 bases between them. The CDR3 loop reads CSADRGNSDTEAFF. CDR3 bases: TGCAGTGCAGATCGAGGGAATAGCGACACTGAAGCTTTCTTT.

The chain couples TRBV20-1 to TRBJ1-4; weak D call: TRBD1 (6 bases). Germline CDR1 DFQATT, CDR2 SNEGSKA (reference sequence). This CDR3 has 16 amino acids. Trimming removed 0 bases at V and 6 bases at J, with 17 bases between. Here the CDR3 reads CSAREGGSDLYEKLFF. In DNA, the CDR3 is TGCAGTGCTAGAGAGGGGGGCAGCGATTTATATGAAAAACTGTTTTTT.

This clonotype has ten or more counts. CDR3: CASSPRAPTSTDTQYF. The DNA of the CDR3 is TGTGCCAGCTCACCAAGGGCACCAACTAGCACAGATACGCAGTATTTT. The V and J genes are TRBV18 and TRBJ2-3; D is undetermined. This CDR3 is 16 amino acids long. Per germline, CDR1 KGHSH and CDR2 LQKENI. With 2 bases removed from V and 0 bases from J, the gap between germline ends came to 12 bases.

Many counts were recorded for this clonotype. The chain joins TRBV7-2 to TRBJ2-7; TRBD2 matches at 11 bases. This CDR3 comprises 15 residues. Losses at the gene ends were 1 base for V and 4 bases for J; bases not matched to a gene: 3. Per the germline V gene, CDR1 is SGHTA and CDR2 is FQGNSA. CDR3 region: CASSLGLAGTYEQYF. CDR3 DNA: TGTGCCAGCAGCTTAGGACTAGCGGGAACTTACGAGCAGTACTTC.

This clonotype was detected many times. This chain uses TRBV11-3 with TRBJ2-3; D remains unclear. CDR3 size: 13 residues. Germline V CDR1 and CDR2: SGHNT, YENEEA. V lost 4 bases, J lost 4 bases, and 9 bases lay in between. DNA of the CDR3: TGTGCCAGCAGCTCCCTGGCTGCAGATACGCAGTATTTT. It codes for CASSSLAADTQYF.

This clonotype showed up many times. The chain couples TRBV6-1 to TRBJ2-5, with D unclear. This CDR3 comprises 11 residues. Germline CDR1 MNHNS, CDR2 SASEGT. V lost 7 bases to trimming and J lost 2 bases, with 5 bases between them. CDR3 protein: CASNLQETQYF. CDR3 DNA: TGTGCCAGCAACTTGCAAGAGACCCAGTACTTC.

This sequence joins TRBV27 and TRBJ2-2; 9 bases fit TRBD2. The J segment lost 2 bases and the V segment lost 4 bases, leaving 11 bases of the junction unmatched. The CDR3 has 18 residues. Germline values: CDR1 MNHEY, CDR2 SMNVEV (reference sequence). Here the CDR3 reads CASSSLAPSGANTGELFF. The CDR3 DNA sequence: TGTGCCAGCAGTTCCTTAGCCCCTAGCGGGGCCAACACCGGGGAGCTGTTTTTT.

This clonotype was counted ten times or more. The chain is built from TRBV30 and TRBJ2-7; 7 nucleotides align to TRBD2. The germline gives CDR1 GTSNPN, CDR2 SVGIG (reference sequence). The CDR3 length is 14 residues. Germline trimming cut 3 bases from V and 4 bases from J; bases unmatched to any gene: 9. The CDR3 DNA sequence: TGTGCCTGGAGGGGAGGGAGCGCCATTTACGAGCAGTACTTC. Translated, it gives CAWRGGSAIYEQYF.

The table lists this clonotype with many counts. Written as DNA, the CDR3 is TGTGCCAGCAGCAACCTAGCGGGAGTGCGAGGTGGTGAGCAGTTCTTC. This sequence encodes CASSNLAGVRGGEQFF. This chain links TRBV7-9 with TRBJ2-1; 10 bases map to TRBD2. The germline V gene has CDR1 SEHNR and CDR2 FQNEAQ (reference sequence). The V and J ends lost 5 bases and 9 bases, in that order; junction bases with no gene match: 13. The CDR3 has 16 residues.

This sequence joins TRBV3-1 and TRBJ2-2, with 7 bases lining up with TRBD2. With V trimmed by 1 base and J by 6 bases, 5 bases remained unmatched. Germline V CDR1 and CDR2: LGHDT, YNNKEL (reference sequence). The length of the CDR3 is 15 residues. CDR3 sequence (DNA): TGTGCCAGCAGCCAAGGAATAGCGGGTGCCGGGGAGCTGTTTTTT. Amino acid sequence: CASSQGIAGAGELFF.

This clonotype was detected ten times or more. This chain uses TRBV30 with TRBJ1-4, with 8 bases that match TRBD1. V gave up 8 bases and J gave up 0 bases; unmatched junction bases: 5. CDR3 length: 14 amino acids. Germline-derived CDR1 and CDR2 are GTSNPN and SVGIG (reference sequence). The CDR3 bases are TGTGCCACGGACAGGGCGGCAACTAATGAAAAACTGTTTTTT. It encodes CATDRAATNEKLFF.

The sample holds many counts of this clonotype. The rearrangement joins TRBV20-1 to TRBJ2-7, with no clear D. There are 12 residues in the CDR3. Germline V lookup: CDR1 DFQATT, CDR2 SNEGSKA (reference sequence). The CDR3 reads CSAEAFSYEQYF. Here the CDR3 DNA reads TGCAGCGCCGAGGCTTTTTCCTACGAGCAGTACTTC.

Note on this clonotype: Given a much more abundant clone one base away, this may be a read error. The J gene is TRBJ1-5, the V gene TRBV6-2 or TRBV6-3; tentative D call: TRBD1 (5 bases). CDR3 length: 13 residues. Germline loops: CDR1 MNHEY, CDR2 SVGEGT. The CDR3, as DNA: TGTACCACTTCCCGGGACGGGAATCAGCCCCAGCATTTT. Protein product: CTTSRDGNQPQHF.

In its sample, this clonotype was seen many times. The V call is TRBV20-1, the J call TRBJ2-7; D gene ambiguous. V was pared by 5 bases and J by 0 bases, with 8 bases between. Germline V gene lookup returns CDR1 DFQATT and CDR2 SNEGSKA (reference sequence). CDR3 size: 12 residues. CDR3 protein: CSAAKSSYEQYF. The CDR3, as DNA: TGCAGTGCTGCTAAGAGCTCCTACGAGCAGTACTTC.

This clonotype was detected ten times or more. V usage is TRBV20-1 and J usage is TRBJ2-1, with 12 bases aligning to TRBD2. V trimming: 0 bases; J trimming: 8 bases; junction bases outside the gene matches: 5. CDR1 is DFQATT and CDR2 is SNEGSKA in the germline V gene (reference sequence). The CDR3 consists of 15 residues. CDR3 sequence (DNA): TGCAGTGCTAGAGATCTTGGACTAGCGGGATATGAGCAGTTCTTC. Encoded protein: CSARDLGLAGYEQFF.

The sample holds a few counts of this clonotype. A much larger clone sits a single nucleotide away, making a read error possible. The chain joins TRBV5-5 to TRBJ2-1; 9 bases map to TRBD2. J was trimmed by 6 bases and V by 3 bases; bases with no gene match: 13. This CDR3 is 17 amino acids long. The germline CDR1 and CDR2 sequences are SGHKS and YYEKEE (reference sequence). The CDR3 protein is CASSWRVSGSGSNEQFF. In nucleotides, the CDR3 is TGTGCCAGCAGCTGGAGGGTTAGCGGGAGCGGGTCCAATGAGCAGTTCTTC.

Many counts were recorded for this clonotype. V gene TRBV20-1 combines with J gene TRBJ1-6; D uncertain. Germline CDR1 is DFQATT and CDR2 is SNEGSKA (reference sequence). Trimming took off 3 bases at V and 2 bases at J, with 8 bases between the two ends. The CDR3 extends over 14 amino acids. CDR3 protein: CSARPGPYNSPLHF. In nucleotides, the CDR3 is TGCAGTGCTAGGCCGGGTCCCTATAATTCACCCCTCCACTTT.

Ten or more counts support this clonotype. The rearrangement links TRBV27 to TRBJ1-4, with D perhaps TRBD1 (5 bases). Germline lookup yields CDR1 MNHEY and CDR2 SMNVEV (reference sequence). Trimming left V 4 bases short and J 6 bases short, with 12 bases between. This CDR3 comprises 14 residues. CDR3 residues: CASSSSGTDEKLFF. CDR3 DNA sequence: TGTGCCAGCAGTTCATCAGGGACGGATGAAAAACTGTTTTTT.

This clonotype was counted at least ten times. CDR3 loop: CASSLADRAPWLFF. The CDR3 nucleotides are TGTGCCAGCAGTTTAGCGGACAGGGCCCCTTGGCTGTTTTTT. The gene calls are TRBV12-3 or TRBV12-4 and TRBJ2-2; 8 bases line up with TRBD1. The CDR3 sequence is 14 residues long. Unmatched junction bases numbered 7, after V lost 0 bases and J lost 13 bases.

This clonotype was seen more than once but under ten times. The V gene is TRBV11-1, the J gene TRBJ1-3; no definite D call. The germline gives CDR1 SGHAT, CDR2 FQDESV (reference sequence). CDR3 size: 15 residues. V lost 0 bases to trimming and J lost 3 bases, with 9 bases between them. The DNA for the CDR3 is TGTGCCAGCAGCTTAGCGCTCAGGATTGGAAACACCATATATTTT. Protein: CASSLALRIGNTIYF.

This clonotype was seen ten or more times. The V and J genes are TRBV7-3 and TRBJ2-1; 12 bases match TRBD2. The V segment lost 5 bases and the J segment 5 bases; nucleotides outside the gene matches: 4. This CDR3 spans 15 amino acids. Germline loops: CDR1 SGHTA, CDR2 FQGTGA. CDR3 region: CASSRTSGANNEQFF. The CDR3 DNA follows: TGTGCCAGCAGCCGGACTAGCGGGGCCAACAATGAGCAGTTCTTC.

Concerning this clonotype itself: The junction and the germline gene differ at one end; a read error may be behind it. The genes are TRBV5-1 and TRBJ2-7, with TRBD1 as a possible D gene (6 bases). The CDR3 is 14 residues long. Germline loops: CDR1 SGHRS, CDR2 YFSETQ. The CDR3 spells CASGLGGTGNEQYF. DNA for the CDR3: TGCGCCAGCGGCTTGGGCGGAACAGGGAACGAGCAGTACTTC. The whole variable domain, remainder taken from reference TRBV5-1 and TRBJ2-7, is KAGVTQTPRYLIKTRGQQVTLSCSPISGHRSVSWYQQTPGQGLQFLFEYFSETQRNKGNFPGRFSGRQFSNSRSEMNVSTLELGDSALYLCASGLGGTGNEQYFGPGTRLTVT.

The gene calls are TRBV10-2 and TRBJ1-5, with 8 bases that match TRBD1. V lost 9 bases, J lost 5 bases, and 9 bases stayed unmatched. The CDR3 is 14 residues long. Germline CDR1 WSHSY, CDR2 SAAADI. The CDR3 DNA sequence: TGCGCCAGAAGGTCCCGGGACAGGTATCAGCCCCAGCATTTT. Protein product: CARRSRDRYQPQHF.